This TCR beta chain was documented in a study of shared clonotypes between healthy human individuals. Study-level points and caveats: Larger richness was generally estimated for naive than memory subsets.

Sequencing was at deep level. Profiling relied on immunoSEQ multiplex PCR, and the TCRdb table lists in-frame clones only, not all of them. The table lists around 2,100,000 clones, about 94% of them singletons. Looked up from germline, CDR1 is MNHNY and CDR2 is SVGAGI (reference sequence). V was clipped by 4 bases and J by 2 bases, with 15 bases between them. This CDR3 is 16 amino acids long. Naive CD8 cells, CD45RO-negative and positively selected for CCR7, excluded terminally differentiated effector memory CD45RA+ cells. Healthy HIV-negative adults with no recent acute infections or vaccinations were recruited as donors. A remark on this clone: Its target is not known.

The specimen was naive CD8+ T cells sorted from blood. This TCR came from a man aged 18-30 years in good health. This sequence joins TRBV6-6 and TRBJ1-3; D uncertain. The CDR3 DNA sequence: TGTGCCAGCAGTTTAACCTTCGAAGGGACTGGAAACACCATATATTTT. Its translation is CASSLTFEGTGNTIYF.